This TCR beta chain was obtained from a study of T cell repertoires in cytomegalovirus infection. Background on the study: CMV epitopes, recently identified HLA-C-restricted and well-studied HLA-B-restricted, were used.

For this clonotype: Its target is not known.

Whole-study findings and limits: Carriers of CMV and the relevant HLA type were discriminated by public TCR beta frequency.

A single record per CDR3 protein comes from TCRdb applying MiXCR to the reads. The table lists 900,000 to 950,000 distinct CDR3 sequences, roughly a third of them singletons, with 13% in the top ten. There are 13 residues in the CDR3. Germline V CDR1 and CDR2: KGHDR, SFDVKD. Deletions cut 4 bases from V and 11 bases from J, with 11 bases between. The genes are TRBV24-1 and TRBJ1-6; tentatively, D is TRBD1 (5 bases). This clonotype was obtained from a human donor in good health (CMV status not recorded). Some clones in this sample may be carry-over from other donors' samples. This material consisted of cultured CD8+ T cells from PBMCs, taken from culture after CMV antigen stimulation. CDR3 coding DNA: TGTGCCACCAGTGAGCCTAAAGGGGCACCCCTCCACTTT. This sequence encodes CATSEPKGAPLHF.